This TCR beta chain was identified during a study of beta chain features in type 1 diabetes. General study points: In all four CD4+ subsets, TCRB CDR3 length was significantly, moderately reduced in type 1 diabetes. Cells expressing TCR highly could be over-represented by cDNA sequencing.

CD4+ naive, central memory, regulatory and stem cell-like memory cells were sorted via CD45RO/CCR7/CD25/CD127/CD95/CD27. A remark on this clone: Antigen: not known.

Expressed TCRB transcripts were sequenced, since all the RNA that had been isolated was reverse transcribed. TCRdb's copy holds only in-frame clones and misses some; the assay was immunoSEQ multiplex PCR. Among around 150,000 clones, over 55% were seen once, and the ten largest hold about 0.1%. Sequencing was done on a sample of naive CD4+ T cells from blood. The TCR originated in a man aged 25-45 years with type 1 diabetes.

CDR3: CASSVTSGGTPDTQYF. The DNA for the CDR3 is TGCGCCAGCAGCGTGACTAGCGGGGGGACCCCAGATACGCAGTATTTT. The chain employs TRBV5-1 and TRBJ2-3; 13 bases are a match to TRBD2. The germline CDR1 and CDR2 sequences are SGHRS and YFSETQ. The CDR3 contains 16 residues. The V segment lost 4 bases and the J segment 4 bases; nucleotides outside the gene matches: 6.